This TCR beta chain is from a study of cytomegalovirus exposure and HLA in healthy donors. Study results and limitations: Researchers reported in a later analysis that common viral pathogens appeared linked to several top clusters. As a later analysis revealed, the rate of TCR association differed by HLA locus, with DRB1 most and HLA-C fewest.

Germline V CDR1 and CDR2: SGHNT, YYREEE (reference sequence). The length of the CDR3 is 16 residues. The V segment lost 4 bases and the J segment 0 bases; nucleotides outside the gene matches: 5. PCR involved 60 Vbeta and 13 Jbeta primers. The table came from immunoSEQ multiplex PCR; TCRdb's copy has only in-frame clones and leaves some out. This table holds roughly 140,000 clones, about 82% found once. A single count supports this clone. Its antigen is not identified. The V and J genes are TRBV5-4 and TRBJ1-2, with 11 bases aligning to TRBD1. Sequenced sample: PBMCs. The receptor's source is a male donor in good health and CMV-seronegative. The CDR3 DNA reads as TGTGCCAGCAGCCGGGACAGGGGGGCAACTAACTATGGCTACACCTTC. Translation gives CASSRDRGATNYGYTF. The whole variable domain, filled in from reference TRBV5-4 and TRBJ1-2, reads ETGVTQSPTHLIKTRGQQVTLRCSSQSGHNTVSWYQQALGQGPQFIFQYYREEENGRGNFPPRFSGLQFPNYSSELNVNALELDDSALYLCASSRDRGATNYGYTFGSGTRLTVV.